These T cell receptor beta chains were read from a single sample in a study of cytomegalovirus exposure and HLA in healthy donors. Sequencing used immunoSEQ multiplex PCR; TCRdb keeps in-frame clones, though not all of them. The data contain about 94,000 clones, over 60% of them singletons. Source material: PBMCs. All receptors derive from a man aged 25-40 years in good health and CMV-seronegative. Both conserved end residues are part of each CDR3. A D gene is named only where the DNA matches it firmly.

j_gene,d_gene,v_gene,CDR3aa
TRBJ2-5,-,TRBV27,CASSLRETQYF
TRBJ2-7,-,TRBV20-1,CSALVPDEQYF
TRBJ2-7,-,TRBV5-1,CASSSVSRDISSYEQYF
TRBJ2-1,TRBD2,TRBV28,CASSNGLARYNEQFF
TRBJ2-5,TRBD2,TRBV13,CASSLLAGAQETQYF
TRBJ2-5,-,TRBV11-2,CASSIAAFWETQYF
TRBJ2-3,TRBD1,TRBV19,CASCEGDSRTDTQYF
TRBJ2-7,TRBD1,TRBV4-1,CASRPLGTASYEQYF
TRBJ2-3,TRBD2,TRBV4-1,CASSQGLAGGPTDTQYF
TRBJ2-3,TRBD1,TRBV5-1,CASSNGQGIYTDTQYF
TRBJ1-4,TRBD1,TRBV11-2,CASSSHKTGPTEKLFF
TRBJ2-7,TRBD2,TRBV29-1,CSVVGLAGVSSYEQYF
TRBJ1-6,-,TRBV6-1,CASSESSGINSPLHF
TRBJ1-3,-,TRBV7-2,CASSYTGSVSTIYF
TRBJ2-7,-,TRBV7-7,CASSFQFGSSYEQYF
TRBJ1-2,TRBD1,TRBV18,CASSPGQPSYGYTF
TRBJ1-2,-,TRBV7-3,CASSLAGSGGYTF